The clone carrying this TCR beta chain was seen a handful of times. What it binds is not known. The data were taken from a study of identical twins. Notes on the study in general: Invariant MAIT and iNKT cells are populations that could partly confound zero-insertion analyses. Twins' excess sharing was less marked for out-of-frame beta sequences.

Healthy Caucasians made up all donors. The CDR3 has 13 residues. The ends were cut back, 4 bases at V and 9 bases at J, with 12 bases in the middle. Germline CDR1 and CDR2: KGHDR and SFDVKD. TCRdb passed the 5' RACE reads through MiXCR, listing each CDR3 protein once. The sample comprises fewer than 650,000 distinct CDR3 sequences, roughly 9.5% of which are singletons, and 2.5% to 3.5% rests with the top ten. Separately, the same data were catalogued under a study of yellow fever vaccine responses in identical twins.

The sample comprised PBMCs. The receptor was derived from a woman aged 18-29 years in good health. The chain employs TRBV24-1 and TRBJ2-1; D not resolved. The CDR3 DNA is TGTGCCACCAGTGAGTTGGCCGTGAGTGAGCAGTTCTTC. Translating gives CATSELAVSEQFF.